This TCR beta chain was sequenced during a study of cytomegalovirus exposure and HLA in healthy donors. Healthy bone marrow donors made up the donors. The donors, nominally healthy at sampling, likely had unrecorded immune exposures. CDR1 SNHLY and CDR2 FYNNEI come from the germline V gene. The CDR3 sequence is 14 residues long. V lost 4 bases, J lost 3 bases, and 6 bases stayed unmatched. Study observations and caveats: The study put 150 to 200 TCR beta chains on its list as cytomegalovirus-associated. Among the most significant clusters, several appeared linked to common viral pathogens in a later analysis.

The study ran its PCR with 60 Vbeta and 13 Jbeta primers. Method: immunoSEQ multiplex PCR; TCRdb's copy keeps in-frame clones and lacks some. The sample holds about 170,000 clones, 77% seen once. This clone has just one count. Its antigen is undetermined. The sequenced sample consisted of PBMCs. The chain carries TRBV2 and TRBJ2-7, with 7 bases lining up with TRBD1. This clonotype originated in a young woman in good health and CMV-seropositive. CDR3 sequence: CASSGLDRSYEQYF. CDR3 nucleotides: TGTGCCAGCAGTGGGCTGGACAGGAGCTACGAGCAGTACTTC.